A single sample is the source of the 7 T cell receptor beta chains below, sequenced in a study of OX40 agonist ivuxolimab in advanced cancers. Generated by immunoSEQ multiplex PCR, the TCRdb table keeps only in-frame clones and is missing some. This sample has about 50,000 clones; about 90% occur once, and the top ten carry roughly 0.98%. The input for sequencing was CD4+ or CD8+ T cells sorted from blood, taken in a trial of the OX40 agonist ivuxolimab. These TCRs come from an adult with an advanced solid tumor such as melanoma, head and neck, liver or kidney cancer.

This clone has only one observation. The chain employs TRBV5-1 and TRBJ1-5; the D is unclear. Germline-derived CDR1 and CDR2 are SGHRS and YFSETQ. The CDR3 spans 14 residues. Trimming removed 0 bases from V and 8 bases from J, with 12 bases in between. The CDR3 region has the DNA TGCGCCAGCAGCTTGGGGGTAGGGAGGGAGCCCCAGCATTTT. The encoded protein is CASSLGVGREPQHF.

This chain connects TRBV30 to TRBJ2-7, with 8 bases fitting TRBD1. With V trimmed by 7 bases and J by 6 bases, 14 bases remained unmatched. Germline lookup yields CDR1 GTSNPN and CDR2 SVGIG (reference sequence). The CDR3 runs to 14 residues. DNA for the CDR3: TGTGCCTACGACCCGGGACAGGCTGGGAGCGAGCAGTACTTC. Encoded protein: CAYDPGQAGSEQYF.

This chain joins TRBV9 and TRBJ1-4; the D gene is possibly TRBD1 (6 bases). Germline CDR1 SGDLS, CDR2 YYNGEE. The CDR3 loop spans 17 amino acids. V was clipped by 0 bases and J by 4 bases, with 16 bases between them. CDR3 residues: CASSVGLRGLGNEKLFF. Here the CDR3 DNA reads TGTGCCAGCAGCGTAGGATTGCGGGGGCTGGGTAATGAAAAACTGTTTTTT.

The chain is built from TRBV9 and TRBJ1-6; D is perhaps TRBD1 (6 bases). There are 16 residues in the CDR3. The V and J ends lost 0 bases and 10 bases respectively, with 17 bases between them. CDR1 and CDR2 (germline): SGDLS, YYNGEE. The CDR3 region is CASSVEGGPGGSPLHF. CDR3 nucleotides: TGTGCCAGCAGCGTAGAAGGGGGACCCGGAGGGTCACCCCTCCACTTT.

V is TRBV28 and J is TRBJ1-4; 7 nucleotides line up with TRBD1. J gave up 4 bases and V 6 bases, and 8 bases lay outside the gene matches. Germline CDR1 and CDR2: MDHEN and SYDVKM. The length of the CDR3 is 15 residues. CDR3 loop: CASRPTGALNEKLFF. In DNA form, the CDR3 reads TGTGCCAGCAGGCCAACAGGGGCTCTTAATGAAAAACTGTTTTTT.

V gene TRBV5-1 combines with J gene TRBJ2-6; TRBD2 is a possible D gene (7 bases). The CDR3 has 20 residues. The germline gives CDR1 SGHRS, CDR2 YFSETQ. The germline V and J ends were trimmed by 0 bases and 2 bases, with 21 bases remaining between them. The CDR3 protein is CASSLDGVSQGRAGANVLTF. The CDR3 nucleotides are TGCGCCAGCAGCTTGGATGGGGTCTCTCAGGGGAGGGCTGGGGCCAACGTCCTGACTTTC.

The CDR3 DNA reads TGTGCCAGCAGCTTAGGAGGTGGGGGGAGGAACTACGAGCAGTACTTC. As protein: CASSLGGGGRNYEQYF. The chain has TRBV7-8 and TRBJ2-7, with TRBD2 as a possible D gene (6 bases). Per germline, CDR1 SGHVS and CDR2 FQNEAQ. With 1 base removed from V and 3 bases from J, the gap between germline ends came to 16 bases. The CDR3 has 16 amino acids. Drawing the rest from reference TRBV7-8 and TRBJ2-7, the complete variable domain is GAGVSQSPRYKVAKRGQDVALRCDPISGHVSLFWYQQALGQGPEFLTYFQNEAQLDKSGLPSDRFFAERPEGSVSTLKIQRTQQEDSAVYLCASSLGGGGRNYEQYFGPGTRLTVT.